These 26 T cell receptor beta chains originate from one sample sequenced in a study of blood T cells in healthy people across ages. A second PCR, run for roughly 7 to 11 cycles, used a sample-barcoded 5' primer plus a J-beta primer mix. TCRdb re-derived calls from the 5' RACE reads in MiXCR, one entry per CDR3 protein. This sample yields more than 800,000 distinct CDR3 sequences, of which under 55% are seen a single time; approximately 17% belongs to the top ten. Sequencing was carried out using blood. These receptors were obtained from an older woman in good health.

This chain links TRBV28 with TRBJ1-4, with D perhaps TRBD1 (6 bases). CDR1 is MDHEN, CDR2 SYDVKM, per germline. The CDR3 runs 15 residues. Trimming stripped 8 bases from V and 4 bases from J, with 17 bases between. CDR3 sequence reads: CASQVHGTNNEKLFF. In DNA, the CDR3 is TGTGCCAGCCAGGTACACGGGACAAATAATGAAAAACTGTTTTTT.

This clonotype appeared a single time. This chain connects TRBV6-7 to TRBJ2-7, with 7 positions matching TRBD1. TRBV6-7 is classed as an ORF, of uncertain function. CDR3 length: 14 residues. CDR3: CAASWDSLSYEQYF. CDR3 DNA: TGTGCTGCCTCCTGGGACAGCCTCTCCTACGAGCAGTACTTC.

The sample holds a few counts of this clonotype. The chain uses TRBV5-1 and TRBJ2-3; D is unclear. Germline V gene data show CDR1 as SGHRS and CDR2 as YFSETQ. The CDR3 runs to 14 residues. V was trimmed by 4 bases and J by 5 bases, leaving 14 bases between them. CDR3 sequence (DNA): TGCGCCAGCAGCCTGGCCGACACGGGAGATACGCAGTATTTT. Its protein is CASSLADTGDTQYF.

This clonotype was detected a few times. This CDR3 reads CATSPWTGSNEQYF. CDR3 sequence (DNA): TGTGCCACTTCCCCCTGGACAGGCTCTAACGAGCAGTACTTC. The V call is TRBV27, the J call TRBJ2-5; 7 bases match TRBD1. TRBJ2-7 matches the DNA end more closely, so the J call is doubtful. The CDR3 length is 14 residues. Per germline, CDR1 MNHEY and CDR2 SMNVEV (reference sequence).

This clonotype showed up just once. This chain uses TRBV12-3 or TRBV12-4 with TRBJ1-2; D unclear. V was cut by 1 base and J by 8 bases, with 17 bases left in between. There are 15 residues in the CDR3. The CDR3 DNA reads TGTGCCAGCAGTTTAGACAGTATACCTGCCTACGGCTACACCTTC. Translating it yields CASSLDSIPAYGYTF.

Concerning this clonotype: A junction boundary mismatches the germline segment, possibly from a read error. This chain connects TRBV15 to TRBJ2-3; TRBD2 agrees at 12 bases. The CDR3 loop spans 17 amino acids. CDR1 LNHNV and CDR2 YYDKDF come from the germline V gene (reference sequence). CDR3: CATSSNPSGRATDMQYF. CDR3 DNA sequence: TGTGCCACCAGCAGCAATCCTAGCGGGAGGGCAACAGATATGCAGTATTTT.

The CDR3 bases are TGTGCCAGCAGTGAATTAGGGACTAGCGGAATCACAGATACGCAGTATTTT. Translation gives CASSELGTSGITDTQYF. The chain has TRBV6-1 and TRBJ2-3, with TRBD2 matching 11 bases. Germline trimming cut 2 bases from V and 2 bases from J; bases unmatched to any gene: 6. The CDR3 consists of 17 residues. Looked up from germline, CDR1 is MNHNS and CDR2 is SASEGT.

In this sample, this clonotype turned up many times. V is TRBV10-2 and J is TRBJ2-5, with D perhaps matching TRBD1 or TRBD2 (6 bases each). V was trimmed by 4 bases and J by 2 bases, leaving 8 bases between them. CDR1 is WSHSY and CDR2 is SAAADI in the germline V gene. The CDR3 is 13 residues long. The CDR3 loop reads CASSGGAQETQYF. CDR3 in DNA: TGCGCCAGCAGTGGGGGGGCACAAGAGACCCAGTACTTC.

This chain uses TRBV12-3 or TRBV12-4 with TRBJ1-2, with D uncertain. This CDR3 region has 13 residues. V was pared by 3 bases and J by 3 bases, with 8 bases between. The CDR3: CASSFRSDYGYTF. In nucleotides, the CDR3 is TGTGCCAGCAGTTTCCGCAGCGACTATGGCTACACCTTC.

This clonotype was seen a few times. J is TRBJ2-1 and V is TRBV12-3 or TRBV12-4, with D hard to call. The CDR3 extends over 13 amino acids. V lost 4 bases, J lost 7 bases, and 11 bases lay in between. The DNA of the CDR3 is TGTGCCAGCAGTTCTGACCCGTGGAATGAGCAGTTCTTC. Protein sequence: CASSSDPWNEQFF.

J is TRBJ1-2 and V is TRBV28; D gene uncertain. This CDR3 spans 16 amino acids. Looked up from germline, CDR1 is MDHEN and CDR2 is SYDVKM. The germline V and J ends were trimmed by 6 bases and 3 bases, with 20 bases remaining between them. CDR3 nucleotide sequence: TGTGCCAGCAGCCCCTCCCTCCTTCTTGGGGACTATGGCTACACCTTC. Translated, it gives CASSPSLLLGDYGYTF.

V usage is TRBV23-1 and J usage is TRBJ2-7, with 15 positions matching TRBD2. TRBV23-1 is an ORF, with its function uncertain. J lost 3 bases, V lost 8 bases, and 14 bases had no gene match. The CDR3 extends over 18 amino acids. CDR3 loop: CASLGTSGRNEEIYEQYF. DNA of the CDR3: TGCGCCAGCCTCGGGACTAGCGGGAGGAATGAGGAGATCTACGAGCAGTACTTC.

This chain joins TRBV28 and TRBJ2-1, with 8 bases aligning to TRBD1. Germline CDR1 MDHEN, CDR2 SYDVKM. This CDR3 region has 14 residues. The junction had 7 bases not matched to a gene; V was cut back by 6 bases and J by 6 bases. The CDR3 loop is CASRPQGAVNEQFF. The CDR3 nucleotides read TGTGCCAGCAGGCCCCAGGGGGCGGTCAATGAGCAGTTCTTC.

The sample holds a few counts of this clonotype. This chain connects TRBV7-9 to TRBJ2-1; 9 nucleotides align to TRBD1. Germline CDR1 reads SEHNR; CDR2 reads FQNEAQ (reference sequence). This CDR3 is 15 amino acids long. Losses at the gene ends were 1 base for V and 8 bases for J; bases not matched to a gene: 6. For the CDR3, the DNA is TGTGCCAGCAGCTTAGGGGACAGGGTAAACGATGAGCAGTTCTTC. This codes for CASSLGDRVNDEQFF.

The chain couples TRBV29-1 to TRBJ1-1; a possible D gene is TRBD1 (5 bases). Trimming left V 5 bases short and J 4 bases short, with 23 bases between. The CDR3 loop spans 16 amino acids. Germline V gene data show CDR1 as SQVTM and CDR2 as ANQGSEA. CDR3 sequence (DNA): TGCAGCGTTCTCGAGAGGGGTTCACATGTGGGCACTGAAGCTTTCTTT. Translation: CSVLERGSHVGTEAFF. The whole variable domain, remainder taken from reference TRBV29-1 and TRBJ1-1, is SAVISQKPSRDICQRGTSLTIQCQVDSQVTMMFWYRQQPGQSLTLIATANQGSEATYESGFVIDKFPISRPNLTFSTLTVSNMSPEDSSIYLCSVLERGSHVGTEAFFGQGTRLTVV.

The chain has TRBV12-3 or TRBV12-4 and TRBJ2-1; perhaps TRBD2 as D (6 bases). This CDR3 comprises 13 residues. V lost 3 bases, J lost 15 bases, and 18 bases lay in between. The CDR3 nucleotides read TGTGCCAGCAGTTTGTCCAGGGACGGGACTCGGTTCTTC. Translating gives CASSLSRDGTRFF.

V gene TRBV7-9 combines with J gene TRBJ2-1; 7 positions agree with TRBD2. TRBJ2-7 explains the end of the DNA better; the J call may be wrong. Germline CDR1 SEHNR, CDR2 FQNEAQ (reference sequence). CDR3 length: 12 amino acids. CDR3 region: CASSPGLGRQYF. CDR3 sequence (DNA): TGTGCCAGCAGCCCCGGACTAGGAAGGCAGTACTTC.

The chain is built from TRBV27 and TRBJ2-1; TRBD2 matches 7 bases. J was trimmed by 0 bases and V by 8 bases; bases with no gene match: 19. The germline V gene encodes CDR1 MNHEY and CDR2 SMNVEV (reference sequence). The CDR3 extends over 19 amino acids. The CDR3 nucleotides read TGTGCCAGCCTCCCCCTGAGCTTGGGGGGGAGACTCTCCTACAATGAGCAGTTCTTC. Its translation: CASLPLSLGGRLSYNEQFF.

J is TRBJ2-1 and V is TRBV7-8; D not certain. The J call is uncertain, as TRBJ2-7 better fits the DNA end. The CDR3 has 14 residues. Germline assignment: CDR1 SGHVS and CDR2 FQNEAQ. The CDR3 protein is CASSLRLEFNEQYF. CDR3 sequence (DNA): TGTGCCAGCAGCTTACGGCTGGAGTTCAATGAGCAGTACTTC.

There are a few counts of this clonotype. The chain links TRBV20-1 to TRBJ2-3; perhaps TRBD2 as D (5 bases). Germline V gene lookup returns CDR1 DFQATT and CDR2 SNEGSKA (reference sequence). The CDR3 is 13 amino acids. V lost 3 bases, J lost 2 bases, and 9 bases lay in between. CDR3 sequence reads: CSASGGPTDTQYF. The CDR3 coding sequence is TGCAGTGCTAGTGGAGGCCCCACAGATACGCAGTATTTT.

The CDR3 bases are TGCAGTGCTAGAGATCGGGCTAGCGGGAGGGTAACAGATACGCAGTATTTT. It encodes CSARDRASGRVTDTQYF. The V call is TRBV20-1, the J call TRBJ2-3, with 12 bases fitting TRBD2. CDR1 and CDR2 (germline): DFQATT, SNEGSKA (reference sequence). There are 17 residues in the CDR3. The V gene end was trimmed by 0 bases and the J gene end by 3 bases; junction bases not matched to a gene: 7.

This clonotype was detected only a few times. The genes are TRBV27 and TRBJ1-4; maybe TRBD1 (5 bases). Germline-derived CDR1 and CDR2 are MNHEY and SMNVEV (reference sequence). Trimming pared 3 bases from V and 8 bases from J, leaving 16 bases between. The CDR3 is made up of 15 amino acids. The DNA of the CDR3 is TGTGCCAGCAGTTTGGGGGAGGGGTTGGGAGAAAAACTGTTTTTT. As protein: CASSLGEGLGEKLFF.

This clonotype occurred many times. This chain uses TRBV7-2 with TRBJ2-3; D ambiguous. The V end lost 3 bases, the J end lost 6 bases, and 10 bases lay between the germline ends. The germline gives CDR1 SGHTA, CDR2 FQGNSA. This CDR3 has 13 amino acids. CDR3 bases: TGTGCCAGCAGCTTGCAGCGTTCCGATACGCAGTATTTT. This translates into CASSLQRSDTQYF.

The CDR3 bases are TGTGCCAGCAGTTACTACCGGGACAGGGTAGACGAGCAGTACTTC. It is translated as CASSYYRDRVDEQYF. The genes are TRBV6-6 and TRBJ2-7; 9 nucleotides match TRBD1. Germline CDR1 is MNHNY and CDR2 is SVGAGI (reference sequence). Unmatched junction bases numbered 6, after V lost 1 base and J lost 5 bases. This CDR3 has 15 amino acids.

The genes are TRBV6-2 or TRBV6-3 and TRBJ2-1, with 15 bases lining up with TRBD2. Germline V gene sequence: CDR1 MNHEY, CDR2 SVGEGT. The CDR3 contains 17 residues. With V trimmed by 5 bases and J by 2 bases, 4 bases remained unmatched. The CDR3 region is CASSRGTSGGTYNEQFF. DNA of the CDR3: TGTGCCAGCAGTAGGGGGACTAGCGGGGGGACCTACAATGAGCAGTTCTTC.

This clonotype was detected a few times. The chain is built from TRBV7-7 and TRBJ2-1, with 10 bases aligning to TRBD2. The CDR3 contains 13 residues. Germline CDR1 and CDR2: SSHAT and FNYEAQ (reference sequence). V gave up 4 bases and J gave up 8 bases; unmatched junction bases: 2. CDR3 DNA sequence: TGTGCCAGCAGCTCCAGCGGGAGGGATGAGCAGTTCTTC. It encodes CASSSSGRDEQFF. The whole variable domain, remainder taken from reference TRBV7-7 and TRBJ2-1, is GAGVSQSPRYKVTKRGQDVTLRCDPISSHATLYWYQQALGQGPEFLTYFNYEAQPDKSGLPSDRFSAERPEGSISTLTIQRTEQRDSAMYRCASSSSGRDEQFFGPGTRLTVL.